Detailed here is one T cell receptor (beta chain). Regarding treatment: preoperative locoregional IRX-2 cytokine immunotherapy. The data derive from a study of preoperative IRX-2 immunotherapy in early breast cancer. Sequencing used immunoSEQ multiplex PCR; TCRdb keeps in-frame clones, though not all of them. The table shows about 98,000 clones, with roughly 88% occurring only once. This CDR3 contains 16 residues. The input for sequencing was tumor tissue, taken after IRX-2 immunotherapy. This sequence was found in a human donor with breast cancer. The chain carries TRBV1 and TRBJ2-5; the table's D call, TRBD2, was not checked against the DNA. TRBV1 is annotated as a pseudogene. This chain's CDR3 is CASSQERLAGQETQYF. In DNA form, the CDR3 reads TGCGCCAGCAGCCAAGAAAGACTAGCGGGGCAAGAGACCCAGTACTTC.